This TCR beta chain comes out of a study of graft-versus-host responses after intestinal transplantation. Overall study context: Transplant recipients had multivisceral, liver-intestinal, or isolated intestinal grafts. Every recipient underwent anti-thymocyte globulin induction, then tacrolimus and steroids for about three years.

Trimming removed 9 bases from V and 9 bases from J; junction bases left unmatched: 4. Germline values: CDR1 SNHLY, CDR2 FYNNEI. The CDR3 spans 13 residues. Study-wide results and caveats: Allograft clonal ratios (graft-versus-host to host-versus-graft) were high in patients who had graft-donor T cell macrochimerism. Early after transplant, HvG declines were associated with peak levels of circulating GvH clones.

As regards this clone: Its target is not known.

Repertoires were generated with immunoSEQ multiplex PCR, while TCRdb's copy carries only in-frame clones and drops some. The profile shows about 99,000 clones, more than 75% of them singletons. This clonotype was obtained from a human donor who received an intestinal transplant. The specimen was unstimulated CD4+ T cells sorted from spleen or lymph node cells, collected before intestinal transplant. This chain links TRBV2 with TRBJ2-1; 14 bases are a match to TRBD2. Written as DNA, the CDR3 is TGTGCCAGACGACTAGCGGGAGGGGTTGAGCAGTTCTTC. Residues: CARRLAGGVEQFF.